This TCR beta chain was recorded in a study of T cell changes during pregnancy in multiple sclerosis. Profiling relied on immunoSEQ multiplex PCR, and the TCRdb table lists in-frame clones only, not all of them. Of some 80,000 clones in the sample, roughly nine tenths were seen once. Losses at the gene ends were 3 bases for V and 8 bases for J; bases not matched to a gene: 14. CDR1 and CDR2 (germline): LGHNA, YNFKEQ. The CDR3 has 17 amino acids. This chain connects TRBV4-2 to TRBJ1-2; the match to TRBD1 covers 11 bases. The receptor was isolated from a female donor in good health, enrolled as a control in a pregnancy study. The sample in question was peripheral blood, obtained in the first trimester of pregnancy. The CDR3 nucleotides read TGTGCCAGCAGCCAGGGGGGACAGGGGGTTGGACCCGGCGGCTACACCTTC. Translation gives CASSQGGQGVGPGGYTF.